The entry below describes one T cell receptor beta chain. Its antigen is as yet unknown. PCR primers comprised 60 Vbeta and 13 Jbeta primers. Generated by immunoSEQ multiplex PCR, the TCRdb table keeps only in-frame clones and is missing some. The table lists about 190,000 clones, under 85% of them singletons. The CDR3 loop spans 14 amino acids. Looked up from germline, CDR1 is SGHNT and CDR2 is YENEEA. The V gene lost 5 bases and the J gene lost 7 bases, with 15 bases spanning the gap. The sample originates from a study of cytomegalovirus exposure and HLA in healthy donors. Findings and limits, study-wide: Sequencing had likely introduced a cluster of highly shared sequence variants as an artifact. A few chains tied to CMV proved CMV antigen-specific in vitro.

The chain uses TRBV11-3 and TRBJ2-1; possible D gene TRBD2, 6 bases. The source of this sequence is a man between 45 and 60 years old in good health and CMV-seronegative. The sequencing input was PBMCs. The CDR3 protein is CASSTTGTANEQFF. The DNA of the CDR3 is TGTGCCAGCAGCACTACCGGGACTGCGAATGAGCAGTTCTTC.